Listed below are T cell receptor beta chains from one sample, sequenced in a study of technical replicates of blood from several donors. Some clones are missing from TCRdb's copy, which holds only in-frame ones; the method was immunoSEQ multiplex PCR. The table records around 62,000 clones, more than 95% of them present only once. Sequenced: T cells isolated from PBMCs. These receptors were taken from a human donor in good health. CDR3s include the opening cysteine and the closing phenylalanine or tryptophan. A D gene is named only where the DNA matches it firmly. Not every row has a clone size; where given, it reads once, few, many or a size class.

j_gene,v_gene,d_gene,abundance,CDR3nt,CDR3aa
TRBJ2-3,TRBV4-1,TRBD1,-,TGCGCCAGCAGCCAAGTCTCGGTCGCCGGGACAGGCACAGATACGCAGTATTTT,CASSQVSVAGTGTDTQYF
TRBJ1-1,TRBV7-2,-,-,TGTGCCAGCAGCTTATTTCCGGGGGGTAGGACTGAAGCTTTCTTT,CASSLFPGGRTEAFF
TRBJ1-3,TRBV30,-,-,TGTGCCTGGAGTCCCTCTCGTAATGTGGGAGGGTTGTACACCATATATTTT,CAWSPSRNVGGLYTIYF
TRBJ2-7,TRBV10-3,-,-,TGTGCCATCAGCTCTACCTACGAGCAGTACTTC,CAISSTYEQYF
TRBJ2-5,TRBV30,-,-,TGTGCCTGGACAGGCCTGGCGTGGGAGACCCAGTACTTC,CAWTGLAWETQYF
TRBJ2-3,TRBV28,TRBD2,-,TGTGCCAGCAGTTTGGGACTAGCAATAGATACGCAGTATTTT,CASSLGLAIDTQYF
TRBJ2-1,TRBV7-8,-,-,TGTGCCAGCAGCTCCGGGGATCTTACCTACAATGAGCAGTTCTTC,CASSSGDLTYNEQFF
TRBJ2-1,TRBV19,-,-,TGTGCCAGTAGTATACCCAGGTTAAGGGGTGAGCAGTTCTTC,CASSIPRLRGEQFF
TRBJ2-3,TRBV6-4,TRBD2,-,TGTGCCAGCAGCCTACTAGCGGGAGTGGCAGATACGCAGTATTTT,CASSLLAGVADTQYF
TRBJ2-3,TRBV7-9,-,-,TGTGCCAGCAGCTTAGAAGCCAGCGGTTCGCAGTATTTT,CASSLEASGSQYF
TRBJ1-2,TRBV7-9,-,few,TGTGCCAGCAGCTTTAAGTCGGGCGGGGACTATGGCTACACCTTC,CASSFKSGGDYGYTF
TRBJ1-1,TRBV5-1,-,-,TGCGCCAGCAGCTTGGGGGACGGGGGGAGCACTGAAGCTTTCTTT,CASSLGDGGSTEAFF
TRBJ2-1,TRBV27,-,-,TGTGCCAGCAGTTCCGAATTAGCGGCTACCTACAATGAGCAGTTCTTC,CASSSELAATYNEQFF
TRBJ2-7,TRBV5-1,TRBD2,-,TGCGCCAGCAGCCAACCTGAGCGGGGTCCCTACGAGCAGTACTTC,CASSQPERGPYEQYF
TRBJ2-7,TRBV15,TRBD2,-,TGTGCCACCAGCGCAGGACTAGCGGGGGGTTCCTCCTACGAGCAGTACTTC,CATSAGLAGGSSYEQYF
TRBJ2-2,TRBV5-1,TRBD2,once,TGCGCCAGCAGCTTGGATCTAGCGGGAGTCACCGGGGAGCTGTTTTTT,CASSLDLAGVTGELFF
TRBJ1-2,TRBV5-1,-,-,TGCGCCAGCAGCTTGGGCGCGCCGACTCCTAGCGGCTACACCTTC,CASSLGAPTPSGYTF
TRBJ2-1,TRBV30,TRBD2,-,TGTGCCTGGAGTTCGTCGACTAGCGGGGGGTTTGAGCAGTTCTTC,CAWSSSTSGGFEQFF
TRBJ1-2,TRBV19,-,-,TGTGCCAGTAGCGTTACAGGTTATGGCTACACCTTC,CASSVTGYGYTF
TRBJ1-6,TRBV6-1,-,-,TGTGCCAGCAGTGGTACTTTGGGCAGGGTGGGATCACCCCTCCACTTT,CASSGTLGRVGSPLHF
TRBJ2-1,TRBV7-8,-,-,TGTGCCAGCAGCTTTGGCAAATATAACACGAATGAGCAGTTCTTC,CASSFGKYNTNEQFF
TRBJ2-1,TRBV10-3,TRBD2,once,TGTGCCATCAGTTTAGCGGGAGGCCCCCTATCTGTCGAGCAGTTCTTC,CAISLAGGPLSVEQFF
TRBJ2-3,TRBV7-9,-,-,TGTGCCAGCAGGTCCGGGATCACAGATACGCAGTATTTT,CASRSGITDTQYF
TRBJ2-5,TRBV28,TRBD2,-,TGTGCCAGCAGTTTCATTAGCGGGGGGGCAGGGGAGGAGACCCAGTACTTC,CASSFISGGAGEETQYF
TRBJ1-2,TRBV2,-,-,TGTGCCAGCTGGGGAGGATGGGAACCCCATGGCTACACCTTC,CASWGGWEPHGYTF
TRBJ2-1,TRBV28,-,-,TGTGCCAGCAGGCACAACAATGAGCAGTTCTTC,CASRHNNEQFF
TRBJ2-3,TRBV29-1,-,-,TGCAGCGGGGCGGGAGATACGCAGTATTTT,CSGAGDTQYF
TRBJ1-1,TRBV4-2,TRBD1,few,TGTGCCAGCAGCCAAGAAGAGGGGGCGAGAGGGACTGAAGCTTTCTTT,CASSQEEGARGTEAFF
TRBJ2-1,TRBV28,TRBD2,-,TGTGCCAGCAGTTTATGGGGGGAGGGCAATGAGCAGTTCTTC,CASSLWGEGNEQFF
TRBJ2-1,TRBV4-2,TRBD1,-,TGTGCCAGCAGCCAAGAAGTCTCACAGGGGGTATCCTACAATGAGCAGTTCTTC,CASSQEVSQGVSYNEQFF
TRBJ1-1,TRBV5-1,-,-,TGCGCCAGCAGCACCTATACGGAAGCTTTCTTT,CASSTYTEAFF
TRBJ1-2,TRBV11-1,-,-,TGTGCCAGCAGCCACCGGACAGCCTCCCGGGGGGCCTATGGCTACACCTTC,CASSHRTASRGAYGYTF
TRBJ2-7,TRBV28,-,-,TGTGCCAGCAGTTTGTTGGCGCAGGTCCCCTACGAGCAGTACTTC,CASSLLAQVPYEQYF
TRBJ2-2,TRBV27,TRBD2,once,TGTGCCAGCAGTTTAAGTAGCGGGCTTGCCACCGGGGAGCTGTTTTTT,CASSLSSGLATGELFF
TRBJ2-7,TRBV5-1,-,-,TGCGCCAGCAGCTTGGTAAGGGGAACCTACGAGCAGTACTTC,CASSLVRGTYEQYF
TRBJ1-2,TRBV13,TRBD1,once,TGTGCCAGCAGCTTACCCCACTCGGACAGGGTAGTTGACTATGGCTACACCTTC,CASSLPHSDRVVDYGYTF
TRBJ1-1,TRBV6-1,-,-,TGTGCCAGCAGTGAAGCGGGCAGTGAAGCTTTCTTT,CASSEAGSEAFF
TRBJ1-1,TRBV6-5,-,-,TGTGCCAGCACCCCCGGGTGGAACACTGAAGCTTTCTTT,CASTPGWNTEAFF
TRBJ1-1,TRBV9,TRBD1,-,TGTGCCAGCAGCGTATCCCCCCAGGGGGGTCGTAGCACTGAAGCTTTCTTT,CASSVSPQGGRSTEAFF
TRBJ2-7,TRBV2,-,-,TGTGCCAGCAGGGACTCACCGGGAGAATACGAGCAGTACTTC,CASRDSPGEYEQYF
TRBJ1-5,TRBV15,-,-,TGTGCCACCAGCAAAAGGAGACAGGGCAATCAGCCCCAGCATTTT,CATSKRRQGNQPQHF
TRBJ2-7,TRBV28,-,-,TGTGCCAGCAGTTTAGAGGGGACTTCGCGAAACGAGCAGTACTTC,CASSLEGTSRNEQYF
TRBJ1-3,TRBV4-1,-,-,TGCGCCAGCAGCCAGGCCATATCACAGGGCGGTTTGGCTGGAAACACCATATATTTT,CASSQAISQGGLAGNTIYF
TRBJ2-7,TRBV10-1,TRBD2,-,TGCGCCAGCAGAACTAGCGGGAACTCCTACGAGCAGTACTTC,CASRTSGNSYEQYF
TRBJ2-7,TRBV19,TRBD1,-,TGTGCCAGTATAGGGACAGTAGCCTACGAGCAGTACTTC,CASIGTVAYEQYF
TRBJ2-3,TRBV11-2,TRBD1,once,TGTGCCAGCAGCCCTCGGGGACAGGGAGTTTCTAGCACAGATACGCAGTATTTT,CASSPRGQGVSSTDTQYF
TRBJ2-7,TRBV11-2,-,-,TGTGCCAGCAGCCCCGGTACCTACGAGCAGTACTTC,CASSPGTYEQYF
TRBJ2-5,TRBV9,-,-,TGTGCCAGCAGCGTAGGTGTTAGCGTGCAAGAGACCCAGTACTTC,CASSVGVSVQETQYF
TRBJ2-1,TRBV25-1,TRBD2,-,TGTGCCAGCGGCGTCGGACTAGCACCCCATGAGCAGTTCTTC,CASGVGLAPHEQFF
TRBJ2-1,TRBV27,TRBD2,-,TGTGCCAGCAGCTCCGGGACTAACTCCTACAATGAGCAGTTCTTC,CASSSGTNSYNEQFF